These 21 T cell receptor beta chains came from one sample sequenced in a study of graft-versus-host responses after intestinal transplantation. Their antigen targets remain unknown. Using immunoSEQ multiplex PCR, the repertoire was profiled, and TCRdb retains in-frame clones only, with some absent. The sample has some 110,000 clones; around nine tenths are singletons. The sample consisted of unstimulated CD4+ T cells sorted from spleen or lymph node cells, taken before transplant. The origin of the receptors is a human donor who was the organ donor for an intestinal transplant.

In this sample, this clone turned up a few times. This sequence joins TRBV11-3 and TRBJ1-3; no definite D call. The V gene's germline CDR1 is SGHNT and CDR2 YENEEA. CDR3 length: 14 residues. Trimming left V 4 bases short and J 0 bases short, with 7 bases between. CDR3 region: CASSSQNSGNTIYF. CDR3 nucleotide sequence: TGTGCCAGCAGCTCCCAAAACTCTGGAAACACCATATATTTT.

The CDR3 DNA reads TGTGCCAGCGTCGAGACTAGCTCGTACTACAATGAGCAGTTCTTC. Translation gives CASVETSSYYNEQFF. The rearrangement links TRBV25-1 to TRBJ2-1; 7 nucleotides line up with TRBD2. The CDR3 loop spans 15 amino acids. V was pared by 8 bases and J by 3 bases, with 10 bases of the junction left unmatched. Germline V gene sequence: CDR1 MGHDK, CDR2 SYGVNS.

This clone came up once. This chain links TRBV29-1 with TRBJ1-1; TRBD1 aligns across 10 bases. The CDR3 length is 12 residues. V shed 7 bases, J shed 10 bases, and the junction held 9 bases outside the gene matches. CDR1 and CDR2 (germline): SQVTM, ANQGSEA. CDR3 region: CSGRDRGEGAFF. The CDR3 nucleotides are TGCAGCGGGAGGGACAGGGGAGAGGGAGCTTTCTTT.

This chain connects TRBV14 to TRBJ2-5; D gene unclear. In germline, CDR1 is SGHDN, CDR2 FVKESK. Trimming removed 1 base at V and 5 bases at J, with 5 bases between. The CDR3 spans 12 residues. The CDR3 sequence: CASSQGIETQYF. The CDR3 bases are TGTGCCAGCAGCCAAGGTATCGAGACCCAGTACTTC.

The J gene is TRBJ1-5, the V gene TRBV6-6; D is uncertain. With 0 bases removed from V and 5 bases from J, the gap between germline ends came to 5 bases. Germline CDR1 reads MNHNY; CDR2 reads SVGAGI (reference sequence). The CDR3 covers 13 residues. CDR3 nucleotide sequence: TGTGCCAGCAGTTACTCGCAGGATCAGCCCCAGCATTTT. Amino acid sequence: CASSYSQDQPQHF.

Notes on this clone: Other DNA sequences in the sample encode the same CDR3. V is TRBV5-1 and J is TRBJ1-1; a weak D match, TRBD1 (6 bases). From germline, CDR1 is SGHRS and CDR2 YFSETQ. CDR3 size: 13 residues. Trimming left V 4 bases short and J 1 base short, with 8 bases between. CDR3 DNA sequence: TGCGCCAGCAGCCTACAGGGGAACACTGAAGCTTTCTTT. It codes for CASSLQGNTEAFF.

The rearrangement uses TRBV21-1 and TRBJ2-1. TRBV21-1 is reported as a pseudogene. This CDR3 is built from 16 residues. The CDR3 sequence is CASSKGTDSSYNEQFF. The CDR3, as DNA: TGTGCCAGCAGCAAAGGGACCGATAGCTCCTACAATGAGCAGTTCTTC.

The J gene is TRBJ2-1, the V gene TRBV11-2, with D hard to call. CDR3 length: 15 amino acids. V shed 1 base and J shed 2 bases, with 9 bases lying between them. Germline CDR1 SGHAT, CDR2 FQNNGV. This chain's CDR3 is CASSLALPAYNEQFF. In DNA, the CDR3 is TGTGCCAGCAGCTTAGCCCTGCCAGCCTACAATGAGCAGTTCTTC.

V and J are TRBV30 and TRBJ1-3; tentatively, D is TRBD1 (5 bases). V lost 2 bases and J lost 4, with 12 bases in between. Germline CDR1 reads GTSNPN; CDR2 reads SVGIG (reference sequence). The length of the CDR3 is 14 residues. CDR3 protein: CAWSPGTAGNTIYF. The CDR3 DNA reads TGTGCCTGGAGTCCCGGGACTGCCGGAAACACCATATATTTT.

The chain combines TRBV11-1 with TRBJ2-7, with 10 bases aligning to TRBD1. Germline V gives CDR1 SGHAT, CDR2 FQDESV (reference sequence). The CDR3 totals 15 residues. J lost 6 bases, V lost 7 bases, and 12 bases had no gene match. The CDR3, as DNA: TGTGCCAGCAACTTTGGCTTGGGACAGGGGACCGAGCAGTACTTC. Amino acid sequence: CASNFGLGQGTEQYF. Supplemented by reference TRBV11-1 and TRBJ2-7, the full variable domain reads EAEVAQSPRYKITEKSQAVAFWCDPISGHATLYWYRQILGQGPELLVQFQDESVVDDSQLPKDRFSAERLKGVDSTLKIQPAELGDSAMYLCASNFGLGQGTEQYFGPGTRLTVT.

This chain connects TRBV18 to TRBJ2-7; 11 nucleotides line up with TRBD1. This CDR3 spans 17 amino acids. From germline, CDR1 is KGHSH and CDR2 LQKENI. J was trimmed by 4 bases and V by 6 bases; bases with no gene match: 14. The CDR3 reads CASSPTVGQGAQYEQYF. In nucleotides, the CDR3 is TGTGCCAGCTCCCCCACGGTAGGACAGGGGGCGCAGTACGAGCAGTACTTC.

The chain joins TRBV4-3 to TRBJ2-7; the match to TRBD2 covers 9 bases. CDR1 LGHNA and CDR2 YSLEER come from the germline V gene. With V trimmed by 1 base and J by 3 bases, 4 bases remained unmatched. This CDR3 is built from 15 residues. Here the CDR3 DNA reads TGCGCCAGCAGCCAAGTAGCGGGAGTCGACTACGAGCAGTACTTC. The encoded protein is CASSQVAGVDYEQYF.

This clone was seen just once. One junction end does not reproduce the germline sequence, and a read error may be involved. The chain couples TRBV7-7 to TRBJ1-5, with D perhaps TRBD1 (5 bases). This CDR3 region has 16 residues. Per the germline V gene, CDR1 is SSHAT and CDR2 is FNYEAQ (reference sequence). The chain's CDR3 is CASSLTGLYSNQPQHF. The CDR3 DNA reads TGTGCTAGCAGCTTAACAGGCCTTTATAGCAATCAGCCCCAGCATTTT.

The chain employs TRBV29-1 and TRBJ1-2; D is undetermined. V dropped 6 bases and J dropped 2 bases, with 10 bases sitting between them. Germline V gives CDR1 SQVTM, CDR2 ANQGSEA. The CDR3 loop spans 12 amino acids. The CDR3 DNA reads TGCAGCGTGCTACAGCGCAACTATGGCTACACCTTC. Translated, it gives CSVLQRNYGYTF. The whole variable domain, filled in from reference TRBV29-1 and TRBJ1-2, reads SAVISQKPSRDICQRGTSLTIQCQVDSQVTMMFWYRQQPGQSLTLIATANQGSEATYESGFVIDKFPISRPNLTFSTLTVSNMSPEDSSIYLCSVLQRNYGYTFGSGTRLTVV.

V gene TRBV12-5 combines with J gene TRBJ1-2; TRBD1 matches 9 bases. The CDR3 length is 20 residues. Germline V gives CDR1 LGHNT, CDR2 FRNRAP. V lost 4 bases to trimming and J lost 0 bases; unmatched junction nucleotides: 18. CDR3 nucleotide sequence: TGTGCTAGTGGTTCGTCCCTTACGACAGGGGGGTTCTACCCTAACTATGGCTACACCTTC. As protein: CASGSSLTTGGFYPNYGYTF.

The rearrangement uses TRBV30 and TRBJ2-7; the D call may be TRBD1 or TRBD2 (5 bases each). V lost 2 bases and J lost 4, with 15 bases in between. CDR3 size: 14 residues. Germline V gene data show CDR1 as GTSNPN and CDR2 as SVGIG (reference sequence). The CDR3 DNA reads TGTGCCTGGAGTTCGGGGACCCTCGCTTACGAGCAGTACTTC. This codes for CAWSSGTLAYEQYF.

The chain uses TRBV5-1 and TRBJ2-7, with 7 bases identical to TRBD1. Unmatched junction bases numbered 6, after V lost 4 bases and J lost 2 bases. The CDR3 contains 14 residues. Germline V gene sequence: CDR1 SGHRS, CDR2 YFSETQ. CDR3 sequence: CASSTRQGTYEQYF. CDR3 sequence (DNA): TGCGCCAGCAGCACACGACAGGGTACCTACGAGCAGTACTTC.

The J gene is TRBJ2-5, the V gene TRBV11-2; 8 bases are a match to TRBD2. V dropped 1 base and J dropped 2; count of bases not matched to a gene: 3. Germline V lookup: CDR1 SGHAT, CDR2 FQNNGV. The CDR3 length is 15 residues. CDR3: CASSLGLAIQETQYF. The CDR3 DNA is TGTGCCAGCAGCTTAGGACTAGCGATTCAAGAGACCCAGTACTTC.

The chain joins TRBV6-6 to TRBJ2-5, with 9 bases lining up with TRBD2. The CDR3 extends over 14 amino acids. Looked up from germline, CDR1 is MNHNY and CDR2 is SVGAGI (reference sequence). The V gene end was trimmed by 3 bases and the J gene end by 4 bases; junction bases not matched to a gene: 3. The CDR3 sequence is CASSYLAGAETQYF. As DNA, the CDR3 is TGTGCCAGCAGTTATTTAGCGGGAGCAGAGACCCAGTACTTC.

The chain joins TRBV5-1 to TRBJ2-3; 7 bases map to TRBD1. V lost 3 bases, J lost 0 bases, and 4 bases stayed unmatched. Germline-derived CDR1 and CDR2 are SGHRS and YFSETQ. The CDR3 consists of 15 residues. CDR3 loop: CASSSDRFSTDTQYF. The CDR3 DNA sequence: TGCGCCAGCAGCTCGGACAGGTTTAGCACAGATACGCAGTATTTT.

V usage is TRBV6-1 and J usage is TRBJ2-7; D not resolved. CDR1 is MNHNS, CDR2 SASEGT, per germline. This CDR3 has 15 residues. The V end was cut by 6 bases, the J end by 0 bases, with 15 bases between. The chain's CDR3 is CASSRVTRSSYEQYF. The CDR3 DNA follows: TGTGCCAGCAGCCGCGTGACGAGGAGCTCCTACGAGCAGTACTTC.